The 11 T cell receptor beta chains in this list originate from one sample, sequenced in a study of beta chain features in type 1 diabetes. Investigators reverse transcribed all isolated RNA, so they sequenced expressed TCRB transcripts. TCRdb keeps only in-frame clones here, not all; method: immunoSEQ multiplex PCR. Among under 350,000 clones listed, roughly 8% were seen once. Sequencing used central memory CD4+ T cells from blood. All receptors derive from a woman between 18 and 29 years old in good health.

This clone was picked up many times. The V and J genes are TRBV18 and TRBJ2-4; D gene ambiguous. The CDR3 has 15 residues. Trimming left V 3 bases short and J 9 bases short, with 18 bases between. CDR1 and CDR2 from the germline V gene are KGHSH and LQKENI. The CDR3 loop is CASSPIEARNGIQYF. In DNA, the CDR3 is TGTGCCAGCTCACCTATCGAGGCAAGGAACGGCATTCAGTACTTC.

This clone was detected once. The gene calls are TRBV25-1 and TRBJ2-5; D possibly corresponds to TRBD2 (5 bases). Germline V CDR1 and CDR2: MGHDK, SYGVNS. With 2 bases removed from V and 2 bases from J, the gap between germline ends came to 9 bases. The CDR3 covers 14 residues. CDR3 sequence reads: CASSEKADQETQYF. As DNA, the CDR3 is TGTGCCAGCAGTGAAAAAGCGGATCAAGAGACCCAGTACTTC.

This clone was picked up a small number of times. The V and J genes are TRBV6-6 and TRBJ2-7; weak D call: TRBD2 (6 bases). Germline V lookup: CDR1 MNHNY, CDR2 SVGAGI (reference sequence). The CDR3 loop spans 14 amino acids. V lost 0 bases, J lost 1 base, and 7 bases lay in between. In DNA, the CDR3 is TGTGCCAGCAGTTACTCGGAGGGTTCCTACGAGCAGTACGTC. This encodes CASSYSEGSYEQYV.

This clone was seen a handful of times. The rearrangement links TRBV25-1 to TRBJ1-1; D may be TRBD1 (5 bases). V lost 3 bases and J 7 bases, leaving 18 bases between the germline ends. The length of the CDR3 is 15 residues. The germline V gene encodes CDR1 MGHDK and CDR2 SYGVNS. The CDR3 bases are TGTGCCAGCAGTGATCTAGGCAGGGCGAGCGATGAAGCTTTCTTT. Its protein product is CASSDLGRASDEAFF.

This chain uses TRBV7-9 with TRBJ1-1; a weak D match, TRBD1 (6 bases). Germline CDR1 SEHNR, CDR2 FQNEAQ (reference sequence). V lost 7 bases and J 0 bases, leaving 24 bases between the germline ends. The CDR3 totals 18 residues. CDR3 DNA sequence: TGTGCCAGCATGCTTATATCGGGGGCACGATTTATGAACACTGAAGCTTTCTTT. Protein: CASMLISGARFMNTEAFF.

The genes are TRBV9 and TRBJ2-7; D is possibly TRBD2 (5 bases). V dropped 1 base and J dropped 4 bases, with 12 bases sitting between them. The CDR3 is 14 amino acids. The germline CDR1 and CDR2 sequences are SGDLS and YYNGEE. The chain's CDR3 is CASSVKGLGYEQYF. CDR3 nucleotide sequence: TGTGCCAGCAGCGTAAAAGGACTCGGATACGAGCAGTACTTC.

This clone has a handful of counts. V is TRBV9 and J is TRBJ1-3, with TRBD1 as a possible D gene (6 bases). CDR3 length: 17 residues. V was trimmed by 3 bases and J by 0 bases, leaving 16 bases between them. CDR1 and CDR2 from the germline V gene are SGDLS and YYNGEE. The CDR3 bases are TGTGCCAGCAGCGAAGGAACAGGGAGCGGCTCTGGAAACACCATATATTTT. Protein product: CASSEGTGSGSGNTIYF.

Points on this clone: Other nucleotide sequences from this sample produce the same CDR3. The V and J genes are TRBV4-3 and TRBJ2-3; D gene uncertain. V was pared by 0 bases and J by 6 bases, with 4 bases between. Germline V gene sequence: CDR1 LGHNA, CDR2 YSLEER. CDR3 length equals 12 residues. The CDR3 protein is CASSQEGDTQYF. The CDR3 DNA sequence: TGCGCCAGCAGCCAAGAAGGGGATACGCAGTATTTT.

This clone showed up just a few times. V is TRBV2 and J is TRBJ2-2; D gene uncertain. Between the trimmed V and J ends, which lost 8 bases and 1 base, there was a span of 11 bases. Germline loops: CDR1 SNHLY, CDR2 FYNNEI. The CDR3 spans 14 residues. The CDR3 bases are TGTGCCAGCGTACCTGAGGTGAACACCGGGGAGCTGTTTTTT. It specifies CASVPEVNTGELFF.

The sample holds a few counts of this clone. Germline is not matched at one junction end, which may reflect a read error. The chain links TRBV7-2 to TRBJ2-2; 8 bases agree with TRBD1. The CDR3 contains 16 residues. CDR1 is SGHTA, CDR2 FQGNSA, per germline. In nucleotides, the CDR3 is TGCGCCAGCAGCCAAGTCCACGACAGGGGAGTCGGGGAGCTGTTTTTT. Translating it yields CASSQVHDRGVGELFF.

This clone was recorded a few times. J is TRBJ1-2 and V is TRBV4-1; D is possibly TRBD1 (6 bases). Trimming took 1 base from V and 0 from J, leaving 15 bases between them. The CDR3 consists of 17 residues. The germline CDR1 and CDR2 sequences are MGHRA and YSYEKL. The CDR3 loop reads CASSQGGTPKTNYGYTF. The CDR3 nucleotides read TGCGCCAGCAGCCAAGGAGGGACACCGAAAACTAACTATGGCTACACCTTC.